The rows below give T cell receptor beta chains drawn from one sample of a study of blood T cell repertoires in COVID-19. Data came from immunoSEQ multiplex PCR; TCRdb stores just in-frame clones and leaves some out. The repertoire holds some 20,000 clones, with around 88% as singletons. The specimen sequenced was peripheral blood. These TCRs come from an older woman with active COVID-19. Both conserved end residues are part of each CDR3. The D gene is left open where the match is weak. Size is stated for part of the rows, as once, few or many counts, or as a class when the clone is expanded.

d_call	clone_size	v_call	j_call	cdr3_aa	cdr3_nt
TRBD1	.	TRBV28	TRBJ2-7	CASRIPGQGNEQYF	TGTGCCAGCCGAATACCTGGACAGGGCAACGAGCAGTACTTC
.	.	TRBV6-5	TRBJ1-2	CASRKTAGGYGYTF	TGTGCCAGCAGAAAGACAGCCGGTGGCTATGGCTACACCTTC
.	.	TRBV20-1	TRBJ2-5	CSAQGGETQYF	TGCAGTGCTCAGGGTGGAGAGACCCAGTACTTC
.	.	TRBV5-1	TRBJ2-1	CASSLVVGSSYNEQFF	TGCGCCAGCAGCTTGGTGGTGGGGAGCTCCTACAATGAGCAGTTCTTC
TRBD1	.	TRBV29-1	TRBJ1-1	CSAGTGVSTEAFF	TGCAGCGCAGGGACAGGGGTGTCCACTGAAGCTTTCTTT
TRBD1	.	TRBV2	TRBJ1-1	CASSEEAGGNTEAFF	TGTGCCAGCAGTGAAGAGGCAGGGGGGAACACTGAAGCTTTCTTT
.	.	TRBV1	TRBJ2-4	CTSRVSRDREAKNIQYF	TGCACCAGCAGGGTATCCAGGGACAGGGAGGCCAAAAACATTCAGTACTTC
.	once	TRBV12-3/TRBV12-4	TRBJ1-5	CASSPGHPGSQHF	TGTGCCAGCAGCCCGGGACACCCCGGGTCCCAGCATTTT
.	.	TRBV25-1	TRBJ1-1	CASSGHNQGPDWTEAFF	TGTGCCAGCAGCGGACACAACCAAGGCCCTGATTGGACTGAAGCTTTCTTT
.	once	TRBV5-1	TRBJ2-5	CASSFKETQYF	TGCGCCAGCAGCTTCAAAGAGACCCAGTACTTC
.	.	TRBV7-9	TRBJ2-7	CASSLAGQLYEQYF	TGTGCCAGCAGCCTCGCGGGACAGCTCTACGAGCAGTACTTC
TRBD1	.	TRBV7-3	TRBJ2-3	CASSVDRTGGSDTQYF	TGTGCCAGCAGCGTTGATAGGACAGGGGGGTCAGATACGCAGTATTTT
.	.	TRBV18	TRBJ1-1	CASSPSHRVLLNTEAFF	TGTGCCAGCTCACCATCCCACAGGGTGCTTTTGAACACTGAAGCTTTCTTT
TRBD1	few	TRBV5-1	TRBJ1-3	CASSLAPGGNTIYF	TGCGCCAGCAGCTTGGCCCCAGGGGGGAACACCATATATTTT
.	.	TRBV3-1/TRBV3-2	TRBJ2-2	CASSQRGTGELFF	TGTGCCAGCAGCCAAAGGGGGACCGGGGAGCTGTTTTTT
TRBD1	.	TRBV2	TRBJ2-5	CASSGSTGGRETQYF	TGTGCCAGCAGTGGCTCGACAGGGGGCCGGGAGACCCAGTACTTC
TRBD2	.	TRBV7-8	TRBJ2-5	CASSLELAGQETQYF	TGTGCCAGCAGCTTAGAACTAGCGGGGCAAGAGACCCAGTACTTC
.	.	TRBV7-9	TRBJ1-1	CASSLAGGLTEAFF	TGTGCCAGCAGCTTAGCGGGGGGGCTCACTGAAGCTTTCTTT
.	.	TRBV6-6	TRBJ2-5	CASSYSRGLGETQYF	TGTGCCAGCAGTTATTCCAGGGGTTTGGGAGAGACCCAGTACTTC
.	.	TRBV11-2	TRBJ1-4	CASSRGTYEKLFF	TGTGCCAGCAGCCGAGGAACATATGAAAAACTGTTTTTT
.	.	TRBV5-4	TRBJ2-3	CASSEVPGHLTQYF	TGTGCCAGCAGTGAAGTACCGGGACACCTAACGCAGTATTTT
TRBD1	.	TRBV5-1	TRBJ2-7	CASSLSPGQGAYEQYF	TGCGCCAGCAGCTTATCGCCCGGACAGGGGGCCTACGAGCAGTACTTC
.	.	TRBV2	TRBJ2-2	CASRQDTGELFF	TGTGCCAGTAGACAGGATACCGGGGAGCTGTTTTTT
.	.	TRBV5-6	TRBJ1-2	CASSLVSTNYGYTF	TGTGCCAGCAGCTTGGTATCTACTAACTATGGCTACACCTTC
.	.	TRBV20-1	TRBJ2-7	CSASSDRPYEQYF	TGCAGTGCTAGTAGTGACAGGCCCTACGAGCAGTACTTC
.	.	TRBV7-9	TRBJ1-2	CASSLTGYGYTF	TGTGCCAGCAGCTTAACGGGCTATGGCTACACCTTC
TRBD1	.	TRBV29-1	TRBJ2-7	CSVGQAYEQYF	TGCAGCGTCGGACAGGCCTACGAGCAGTACTTC
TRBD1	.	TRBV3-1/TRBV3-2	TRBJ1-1	CASSRGQENTEAFF	TGTGCCAGCAGCCGTGGACAGGAGAACACTGAAGCTTTCTTT
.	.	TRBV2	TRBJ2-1	CASNPLERVGWDEQFF	TGTGCCAGCAACCCCCTTGAGAGGGTAGGGTGGGATGAGCAGTTCTTC
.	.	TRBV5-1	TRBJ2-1	CASSWGGGPDNEQFF	TGCGCCAGCAGCTGGGGAGGGGGGCCCGACAATGAGCAGTTCTTC
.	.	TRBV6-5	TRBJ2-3	CASRPNRAYTDTQYF	TGTGCCAGCCGGCCCAACAGGGCTTACACAGATACGCAGTATTTT
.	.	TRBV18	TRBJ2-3	CASSPQAGQLDTQYF	TGTGCCAGCTCACCACAGGCAGGGCAGCTAGATACGCAGTATTTT
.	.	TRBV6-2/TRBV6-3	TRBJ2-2	CASSFPTNTGELFF	TGTGCCAGCAGTTTCCCCACGAACACCGGGGAGCTGTTTTTT
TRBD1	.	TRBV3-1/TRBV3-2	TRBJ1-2	CASSQRQGIGYGYTF	TGTGCCAGCAGCCAGAGACAGGGAATTGGCTATGGCTACACCTTC
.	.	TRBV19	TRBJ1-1	CASQTGMNTEAFF	TGTGCCAGCCAGACTGGAATGAACACTGAAGCTTTCTTT
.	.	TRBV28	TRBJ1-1	CASRGGWNTEAFF	TGTGCCAGCAGGGGAGGATGGAACACTGAAGCTTTCTTT
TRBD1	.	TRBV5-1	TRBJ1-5	CASSPGTVSNQPQHF	TGCGCCAGCAGCCCCGGGACAGTTAGCAATCAGCCCCAGCATTTT
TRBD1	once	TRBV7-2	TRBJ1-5	CASSSQGVQHF	TGTGCCAGCAGCTCTCAGGGGGTCCAGCATTTT
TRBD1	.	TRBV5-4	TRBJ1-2	CASSDAQGAVANYGYTF	TGTGCCAGCAGCGATGCACAGGGGGCGGTGGCCAACTATGGCTACACCTTC
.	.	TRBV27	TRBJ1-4	CASSSQGSEKLFF	TGTGCCAGCAGTTCCCAGGGATCTGAAAAACTGTTTTTT
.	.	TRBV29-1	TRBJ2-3	CSVEGHTDTQYF	TGCAGCGTTGAGGGGCACACAGATACGCAGTATTTT
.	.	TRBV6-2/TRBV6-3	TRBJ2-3	CASSLTIWATTDTQYF	TGTGCCAGCAGCCTGACGATTTGGGCCACCACAGATACGCAGTATTTT
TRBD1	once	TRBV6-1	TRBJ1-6	CASSELQGNSPLHF	TGTGCCAGCAGTGAACTACAGGGGAATTCACCCCTCCACTTT
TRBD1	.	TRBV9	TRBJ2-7	CASSVAGTVYEQYF	TGTGCCAGCAGCGTAGCTGGGACAGTCTACGAGCAGTACTTC
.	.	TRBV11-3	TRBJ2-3	CASSLDPPGGYGDTQYF	TGTGCCAGCAGCTTAGATCCTCCGGGGGGCTATGGGGATACGCAGTATTTT